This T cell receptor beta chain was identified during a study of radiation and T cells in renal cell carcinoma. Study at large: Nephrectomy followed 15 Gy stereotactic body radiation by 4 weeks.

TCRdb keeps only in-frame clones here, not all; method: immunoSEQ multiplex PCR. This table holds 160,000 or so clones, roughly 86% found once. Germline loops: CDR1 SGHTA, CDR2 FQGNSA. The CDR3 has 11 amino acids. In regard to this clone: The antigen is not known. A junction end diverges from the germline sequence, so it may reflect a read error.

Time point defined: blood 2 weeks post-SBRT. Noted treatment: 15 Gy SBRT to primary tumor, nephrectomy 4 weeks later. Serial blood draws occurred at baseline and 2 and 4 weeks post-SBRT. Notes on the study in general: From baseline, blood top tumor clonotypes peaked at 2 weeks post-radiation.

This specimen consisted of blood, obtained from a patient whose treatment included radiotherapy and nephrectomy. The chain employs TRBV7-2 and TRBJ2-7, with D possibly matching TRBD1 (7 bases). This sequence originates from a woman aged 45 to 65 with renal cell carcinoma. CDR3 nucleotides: TGTGCCAGCAGATTCGCGGGACAGCTCTTCTTC. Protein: CASRFAGQLFF. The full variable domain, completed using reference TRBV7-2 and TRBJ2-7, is GAGVSQSPSNKVTEKGKDVELRCDPISGHTALYWYRQSLGQGLEFLIYFQGNSAPDKSGLPSDRFSAERTGGSVSTLTIQRTQQEDSAVYLCASRFAGQLFFGPGTRLTVT.